This TCR beta chain was sequenced in a study of blood T cell repertoires in COVID-19. Overall study: There were acute and convalescent COVID-19 samples, and they came from the United States, Italy and Spain. In each case, the material was cDNA or gDNA derived from T cells, B-cell-depleted T cells, or PBMCs.

Per the germline V gene, CDR1 is SGHRS and CDR2 is YFSETQ. This CDR3 is built from 13 residues. Germline trimming cut 2 bases from V and 5 bases from J; bases unmatched to any gene: 1. Per the study methods: Estimated nucleated cell counts came from reference gene primer amplification. Clones were read by immunoSEQ multiplex PCR, and TCRdb kept only the in-frame ones, dropping some. V and J calls and clone size come straight from that table; D and trimming were deduced from the DNA. The table shows 150,000 to 200,000 clones, with roughly nine tenths occurring only once. Sequencing used peripheral blood. The gene calls are TRBV5-1 and TRBJ2-3; 8 nucleotides align to TRBD2. The TCR sequence derives from a man aged 70 or older with active or convalescent COVID-19. CDR3 DNA: TGCGCCAGCAGCTTCACTAGCGGAGATACGCAGTATTTT. Its translation: CASSFTSGDTQYF.